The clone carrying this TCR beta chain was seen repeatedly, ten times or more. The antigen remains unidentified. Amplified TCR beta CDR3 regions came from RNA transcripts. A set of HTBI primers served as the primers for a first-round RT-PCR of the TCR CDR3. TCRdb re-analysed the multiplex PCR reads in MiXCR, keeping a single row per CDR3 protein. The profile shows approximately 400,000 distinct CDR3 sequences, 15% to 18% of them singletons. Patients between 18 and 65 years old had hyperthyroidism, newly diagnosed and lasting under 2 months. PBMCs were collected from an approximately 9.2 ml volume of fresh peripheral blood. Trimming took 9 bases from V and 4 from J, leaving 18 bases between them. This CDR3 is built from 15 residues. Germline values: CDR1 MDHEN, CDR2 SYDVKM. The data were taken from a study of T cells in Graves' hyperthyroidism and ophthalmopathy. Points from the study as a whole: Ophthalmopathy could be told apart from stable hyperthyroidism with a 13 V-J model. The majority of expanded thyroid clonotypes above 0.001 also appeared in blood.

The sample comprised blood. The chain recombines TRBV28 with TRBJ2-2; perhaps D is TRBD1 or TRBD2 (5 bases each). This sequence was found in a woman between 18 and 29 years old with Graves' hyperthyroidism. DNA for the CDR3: TGTGCCAGTTTAGAATGGGGACCCGTCACCGGGGAGCTGTTTTTT. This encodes CASLEWGPVTGELFF.